One and the same sample provided the 11 T cell receptor beta chains below, sequenced in a study of shared clonotypes between healthy human individuals. Naive CD8 cells, CD45RO-negative and positively selected for CCR7, excluded terminally differentiated effector memory CD45RA+ cells. Clones were read by immunoSEQ multiplex PCR, and TCRdb kept only the in-frame ones, dropping some. This sample carries about 2 million clones, roughly 94% of them seen once, and the ten largest clones take around 1.1%. Input material: naive CD8+ T cells sorted from blood. All receptors come from a man in his late teens or twenties in good health.

V and J are TRBV5-8 and TRBJ1-4, with D tentatively TRBD1 (5 bases). The CDR3 spans 16 residues. V lost 0 bases to trimming and J lost 0 bases, with 9 bases between them. Germline-derived CDR1 and CDR2 are SGHTS and YDEGEE. The CDR3 coding sequence is TGTGCCAGCAGCTTGGACGGGGACGCAACTAATGAAAAACTGTTTTTT. This encodes CASSLDGDATNEKLFF.

For this clone: Other nucleotide sequences in the sample specify the same CDR3. The V call is TRBV27, the J call TRBJ2-3; the match to TRBD1 covers 9 bases. This CDR3 has 14 residues. Germline assignment: CDR1 MNHEY and CDR2 SMNVEV (reference sequence). V was pared by 6 bases and J by 3 bases, with 4 bases of the junction left unmatched. The CDR3, as DNA: TGTGCCAGCAGCCTAGGACAGGGGACAGATACGCAGTATTTT. Amino acids: CASSLGQGTDTQYF.

A remark on this clone: An end of the junction does not agree with germline; a read error may underlie this. V and J are TRBV7-8 and TRBJ2-6, with D possibly called TRBD1 or TRBD2 (5 bases each). The CDR3 is made up of 20 amino acids. CDR1 and CDR2 from the germline V gene are SGHVS and FQNEAQ. The CDR3 here is CASSIATGPLPLSGANVLTF. The CDR3 region has the DNA TGTGCCAGCAGCATAGCCACGGGACCATTACCCCTCTCTGGGGCCAACGTCCTGACTTTC.

CDR3 nucleotide sequence: TGCAGCGTTGCCCAGCGGGAGAGCTCCTACGAGCAGTACTTC. This codes for CSVAQRESSYEQYF. The chain joins TRBV29-1 to TRBJ2-5; 8 bases map to TRBD2. Matching the DNA end better, TRBJ2-7 makes the J call doubtful. Germline loops: CDR1 SQVTM, CDR2 ANQGSEA. The CDR3 has 14 residues.

This chain links TRBV7-2 with TRBJ2-7, with D maybe TRBD2 (6 bases). The V end was cut by 5 bases, the J end by 2 bases, with 16 bases between. Germline V CDR1 and CDR2: SGHTA, FQGNSA. The CDR3 has 15 residues. CDR3 sequence: CASSSVGGNAYEQYF. The CDR3 DNA is TGTGCCAGCAGCAGCGTGGGGGGTAATGCCTACGAGCAGTACTTC.

V and J are TRBV6-5 and TRBJ1-1; the match to TRBD1 covers 8 bases. Per the germline V gene, CDR1 is MNHEY and CDR2 is SVGAGI. V lost 3 bases, J lost 4 bases, and 4 bases stayed unmatched. There are 14 residues in the CDR3. The CDR3 DNA sequence: TGTGCCAGCAGTTATCTCACAGGGGGCACTGAAGCTTTCTTT. This codes for CASSYLTGGTEAFF.

The chain couples TRBV27 to TRBJ2-6; no clear D. Trimming stripped 6 bases from V and 0 bases from J, with 15 bases between. Germline CDR1 is MNHEY and CDR2 is SMNVEV (reference sequence). This CDR3 region has 17 residues. The CDR3 nucleotides read TGTGCCAGCAGATCCCTCCCCGGCAGCTCTGGGGCCAACGTCCTGACTTTC. It encodes CASRSLPGSSGANVLTF.

The chain couples TRBV6-6 to TRBJ2-7; 10 bases match TRBD2. Germline V gene sequence: CDR1 MNHNY, CDR2 SVGAGI (reference sequence). This CDR3 is built from 16 residues. Germline trimming cut 0 bases from V and 7 bases from J; bases unmatched to any gene: 9. Written as DNA, the CDR3 is TGTGCCAGCAGTTACTCGAGTCTAGCGGGAGCAGGGGAGCAGTACTTC. Protein: CASSYSSLAGAGEQYF.

DNA of the CDR3: TGTGCCAGCAGCCCACTTCGGGAGATGAACACTGAAGCTTTCTTT. Its translation is CASSPLREMNTEAFF. The chain recombines TRBV5-5 with TRBJ1-1; D is unclear. Germline CDR1 reads SGHKS; CDR2 reads YYEKEE (reference sequence). Deletions cut 4 bases from V and 0 bases from J, with 13 bases between. The CDR3 is 15 amino acids. Based on the CDR3 plus reference TRBV5-5 and TRBJ1-1, the full variable domain is DAGVTQSPTHLIKTRGQQVTLRCSPISGHKSVSWYQQVLGQGPQFIFQYYEKEERGRGNFPDRFSARQFPNYSSELNVNALLLGDSALYLCASSPLREMNTEAFFGQGTRLTVV.

With regard to this clone: Other DNA variants within this sample encode the same CDR3. The CDR3 nucleotides read TGTGCCTGGAGTCCACTAACAGATACGCAGTATTTT. It encodes CAWSPLTDTQYF. The chain combines TRBV30 with TRBJ2-3; D remains unclear. CDR1 is GTSNPN and CDR2 is SVGIG in the germline V gene (reference sequence). V gave up 2 bases and J gave up 3 bases, with 6 bases separating them. CDR3 size: 12 residues.

The gene calls are TRBV6-6 and TRBJ1-6; D unclear. This CDR3 has 16 amino acids. V was shortened by 5 bases and J by 0 bases, with 11 bases between the two germline ends. Germline CDR1 and CDR2: MNHNY and SVGAGI (reference sequence). CDR3 nucleotide sequence: TGTGCCAGCAGTAGTCGTGGAGACTCCTATAATTCACCCCTCCACTTT. It encodes CASSSRGDSYNSPLHF.